These 25 T cell receptor beta chains share one sample of origin, sequenced in a study of cytomegalovirus exposure and HLA in healthy donors. It was with 60 Vbeta and 13 Jbeta primers that the PCR ran. Sequencing was performed with immunoSEQ multiplex PCR; in TCRdb, only in-frame clones are kept and a portion is missing. The data contain fewer than 200,000 clones, 75% to 80% of them singletons. Sequencing was carried out using PBMCs. These receptors all stem from a woman aged 45-65 years in good health and CMV-seropositive.

This clone was seen a single time. The V gene is TRBV10-2, the J gene TRBJ2-1; 9 nucleotides line up with TRBD2. Germline V CDR1 and CDR2: WSHSY, SAAADI. This CDR3 contains 15 residues. J was trimmed by 6 bases and V by 3 bases; bases with no gene match: 6. CDR3 loop: CASSEQSGGFNEQFF. The CDR3 region has the DNA TGCGCCAGCAGTGAACAAAGCGGGGGGTTCAATGAGCAGTTCTTC.

CDR3 sequence (DNA): TGTGCCAGCAGTGGTAGCGGGATCACAGATACGCAGTATTTT. Residues: CASSGSGITDTQYF. The rearrangement links TRBV2 to TRBJ2-3, with 8 bases matching TRBD2. In germline, CDR1 is SNHLY, CDR2 FYNNEI. V shed 4 bases, J shed 2 bases, and the junction held 2 bases outside the gene matches. The CDR3 has 14 residues.

The chain carries TRBV9 and TRBJ1-2; 10 bases map to TRBD1. J gave up 5 bases and V 0 bases, and 1 base lay outside the gene matches. The germline gives CDR1 SGDLS, CDR2 YYNGEE. The CDR3 contains 14 residues. As DNA, the CDR3 is TGTGCCAGCAGCGTAGTGGGACAGGGGTATGGCTACACCTTC. It codes for CASSVVGQGYGYTF.

The rearrangement links TRBV9 to TRBJ2-3, with 7 bases lining up with TRBD2. CDR3 length: 15 amino acids. Germline lookup yields CDR1 SGDLS and CDR2 YYNGEE. V lost 0 bases and J lost 6; bases outside the gene matches: 7. The DNA of the CDR3 is TGTGCCAGCAGCGTAGGGGCGGGAGCGGGCGATACGCAGTATTTT. Translation gives CASSVGAGAGDTQYF.

Here the CDR3 reads CASSVRQLARDTQYF. The CDR3, as DNA: TGTGCCAGCAGCGTAAGACAGTTAGCCAGAGATACGCAGTATTTT. The chain combines TRBV9 with TRBJ2-3; possible D gene TRBD1, 5 bases. Looked up from germline, CDR1 is SGDLS and CDR2 is YYNGEE. CDR3 length equals 15 residues. V lost 1 base to trimming and J lost 5 bases, with 14 bases between them.

The V call is TRBV25-1, the J call TRBJ1-2; D gene ambiguous. V lost 4 bases and J lost 8, with 11 bases in between. The CDR3 totals 12 residues. Germline CDR1 is MGHDK and CDR2 is SYGVNS. CDR3 DNA sequence: TGTGCCAGCAGTGCAACGGCGGGCGGCTACACCTTC. Protein product: CASSATAGGYTF.

The J gene is TRBJ2-3, the V gene TRBV10-1; D is possibly TRBD2 (5 bases). In germline, CDR1 is WNHNN, CDR2 SYGVQD (reference sequence). The CDR3 extends over 17 amino acids. Trimming removed 0 bases at V and 1 base at J, with 14 bases between. CDR3 in amino acids: CASSESMMTGGTDTQYF. For the CDR3, the DNA is TGCGCCAGCAGTGAGTCAATGATGACCGGGGGCACAGATACGCAGTATTTT.

V gene TRBV6-4 combines with J gene TRBJ1-2; D gene unclear. The V and J ends lost 3 bases and 8 bases respectively, with 16 bases between them. The CDR3 sequence is 14 residues long. Germline CDR1 and CDR2: MRHNA and SNTAGT. The chain's CDR3 is CASSEGEGSEGYTF. As DNA, the CDR3 is TGTGCCAGCAGTGAAGGAGAAGGTTCGGAAGGCTACACCTTC.

The rearrangement uses TRBV7-9 and TRBJ1-4; possibly TRBD1 for D (5 bases). The ends were cut back, 0 bases at V and 8 bases at J, with 10 bases in the middle. This CDR3 comprises 14 residues. The germline V gene encodes CDR1 SEHNR and CDR2 FQNEAQ (reference sequence). The CDR3 region is CASSLAGVGEKLFF. DNA of the CDR3: TGTGCCAGCAGCTTAGCAGGGGTTGGGGAAAAACTGTTTTTT.

V usage is TRBV2 and J usage is TRBJ2-2; 11 bases agree with TRBD2. Germline V gives CDR1 SNHLY, CDR2 FYNNEI. The CDR3 runs 18 residues. Germline trimming cut 3 bases from V and 1 base from J; bases unmatched to any gene: 7. Written as DNA, the CDR3 is TGTGCCAGCAGTGACCCCCTAACTAGCGGGGGGAACACCGGGGAGCTGTTTTTT. It codes for CASSDPLTSGGNTGELFF.

The chain joins TRBV19 to TRBJ1-1; 8 bases align to TRBD1. The CDR3 runs to 15 residues. With 3 bases clipped from V and 5 bases from J, the junction kept 8 bases outside the gene matches. CDR1 and CDR2 from the germline V gene are LNHDA and SQIVND (reference sequence). This chain's CDR3 is CASSMGPGGRTEAFF. For the CDR3, the DNA is TGTGCCAGTAGTATGGGTCCAGGGGGCAGAACTGAAGCTTTCTTT.

The chain carries TRBV13 and TRBJ2-4, with D uncertain. Trimming removed 0 bases at V and 2 bases at J, with 5 bases between. The germline V gene has CDR1 PRHDT and CDR2 FYEKMQ (reference sequence). This CDR3 spans 14 amino acids. CDR3 nucleotides: TGTGCCAGCAGCTTAGGCGTGTCCAAAAACATTCAGTACTTC. Its translation: CASSLGVSKNIQYF.

The chain couples TRBV7-2 to TRBJ1-1, with TRBD1 identical over 8 bases. CDR3 length equals 14 residues. Trimming took 0 bases from V and 6 from J; bases not matched to a gene: 3. The germline V gene has CDR1 SGHTA and CDR2 FQGNSA. The CDR3 reads CASSLARRGPEAFF. DNA for the CDR3: TGTGCCAGCAGCTTAGCCCGCAGGGGGCCTGAAGCTTTCTTT.

The V call is TRBV18, the J call TRBJ2-7, with unresolved D. V was shortened by 0 bases and J by 3 bases, with 6 bases between the two germline ends. Germline loops: CDR1 KGHSH, CDR2 LQKENI. This CDR3 has 13 amino acids. The CDR3 DNA reads as TGTGCCAGCTCACCACCGCAGGTCTACGAGCAGTACTTC. It specifies CASSPPQVYEQYF.

The rearrangement links TRBV7-6 to TRBJ2-1; TRBD2 aligns across 11 bases. With 5 bases clipped from V and 4 bases from J, the junction kept 13 bases outside the gene matches. Germline CDR1 and CDR2: SGHVS and FNYEAQ. This CDR3 comprises 18 residues. CDR3 nucleotide sequence: TGTGCCAGCAGCGTCGTGGGGGTAGCGGGGGGGCTTTACAATGAGCAGTTCTTC. Translated, it gives CASSVVGVAGGLYNEQFF. Filled out from reference TRBV7-6 and TRBJ2-1, the complete variable domain reads GAGVSQSPRYKVTKRGQDVALRCDPISGHVSLYWYRQALGQGPEFLTYFNYEAQQDKSGLPNDRFSAERPEGSISTLTIQRTEQRDSAMYRCASSVVGVAGGLYNEQFFGPGTRLTVL.

The gene calls are TRBV10-2 and TRBJ1-5; unclear D gene. The germline V and J ends were trimmed by 4 bases and 6 bases, with 7 bases remaining between them. In germline, CDR1 is WSHSY, CDR2 SAAADI. The CDR3 totals 12 residues. In DNA form, the CDR3 reads TGCGCCAGCAGTGGTGGTAGTCAGCCCCAGCATTTT. Translation gives CASSGGSQPQHF.

The chain couples TRBV5-1 to TRBJ1-4; TRBD1 is a possible D gene (5 bases). Germline CDR1 is SGHRS and CDR2 is YFSETQ. The V gene lost 4 bases and the J gene lost 0 bases, with 10 bases spanning the gap. The CDR3 runs to 15 residues. The CDR3 DNA sequence: TGCGCCAGCAGCAGCGGGGCTTCAACTAATGAAAAACTGTTTTTT. It codes for CASSSGASTNEKLFF.

The rearrangement uses TRBV19 and TRBJ1-5; TRBD1 might be the D (5 bases). Germline V gene lookup returns CDR1 LNHDA and CDR2 SQIVND (reference sequence). V was pared by 3 bases and J by 4 bases, with 13 bases between. The CDR3 sequence is 15 residues long. CDR3 sequence (DNA): TGTGCCAGTAGTATCCGAAGGGGTGGTAATCAGCCCCAGCATTTT. Encoded protein: CASSIRRGGNQPQHF.

The J gene is TRBJ2-5, the V gene TRBV7-2, with TRBD2 matching over 9 bases. V lost 3 bases and J lost 1; bases outside the gene matches: 6. The CDR3 has 16 amino acids. Germline V gene lookup returns CDR1 SGHTA and CDR2 FQGNSA. CDR3 residues: CASSLGSGGTQETQYF. In DNA, the CDR3 is TGTGCCAGCAGCTTGGGGAGCGGGGGGACCCAAGAGACCCAGTACTTC.

This clone was seen only once. The chain recombines TRBV15 with TRBJ1-6, with 7 bases that match TRBD1. Germline values: CDR1 LNHNV, CDR2 YYDKDF (reference sequence). The CDR3 runs 15 residues. The J segment lost 7 bases and the V segment lost 3 bases, leaving 6 bases of the junction unmatched. CDR3 sequence (DNA): TGTGCCACCAGCAGGGAACAGGGGTGGAATTCACCCCTCCACTTT. Residues: CATSREQGWNSPLHF.

The V gene is TRBV27, the J gene TRBJ1-1; TRBD1 agrees at 8 bases. Unmatched junction bases numbered 11, after V lost 6 bases and J lost 2 bases. The CDR3 is 16 amino acids. Germline CDR1 MNHEY, CDR2 SMNVEV (reference sequence). The CDR3, as DNA: TGTGCCAGCAGACGGACAGGGACCCTCCTCAACACTGAAGCTTTCTTT. Encoded protein: CASRRTGTLLNTEAFF.

V and J are TRBV2 and TRBJ2-1; the match to TRBD2 covers 9 bases. The CDR3 has 17 amino acids. CDR1 is SNHLY, CDR2 FYNNEI, per germline. Trimming cost V 6 bases and J 9 bases; bases outside gene matches: 18. In DNA, the CDR3 is TGTGCCAGCAGGAGGTACACGGTCGGGACTAGCCTCTCTGAGCAGTTCTTC. This codes for CASRRYTVGTSLSEQFF.

The chain joins TRBV2 to TRBJ2-4; 7 nucleotides agree with TRBD2. The CDR3 spans 14 residues. Germline V gene lookup returns CDR1 SNHLY and CDR2 FYNNEI. The V and J ends lost 6 bases and 1 base, in that order; junction bases with no gene match: 3. The CDR3 coding sequence is TGTGCCAGCAGCACAGCGGGGGCCAAAAACATTCAGTACTTC. Translation gives CASSTAGAKNIQYF.

In this sample, this clone turned up once. The CDR3 region is CASSQDGRGNYGYTF. CDR3 in DNA: TGCGCCAGCAGCCAAGACGGGAGGGGAAACTATGGCTACACCTTC. The J gene is TRBJ1-2, the V gene TRBV4-3; possible D gene TRBD1, 5 bases. This CDR3 comprises 15 residues. Deletions cut 0 bases from V and 2 bases from J, with 10 bases between. Germline V gives CDR1 LGHNA, CDR2 YSLEER.

This sequence joins TRBV5-4 and TRBJ1-4; D not certain. Germline V CDR1 and CDR2: SGHNT, YYREEE (reference sequence). This CDR3 is built from 14 residues. Trimming stripped 7 bases from V and 3 bases from J, with 13 bases between. DNA of the CDR3: TGTGCCAGCGCCTCAATGGAGTCTAATGAAAAACTGTTTTTT. Translation: CASASMESNEKLFF. Together with reference TRBV5-4 and TRBJ1-4, the CDR3 gives the full variable domain: ETGVTQSPTHLIKTRGQQVTLRCSSQSGHNTVSWYQQALGQGPQFIFQYYREEENGRGNFPPRFSGLQFPNYSSELNVNALELDDSALYLCASASMESNEKLFFGSGTQLSVL.